Below are 27 T cell receptor beta chains sequenced from a single sample in a study of early T cells in non-severe SARS-CoV-2 infection. TCRdb reprocessed the 5' RACE reads with MiXCR, giving one entry per CDR3 protein. The table includes approximately 33,000 distinct CDR3 sequences, roughly 5.3% detected once. Sequencing used whole blood. These receptors originate from an adult who was a healthcare worker with PCR-confirmed SARS-CoV-2 infection or an uninfected control (not recorded which).

The chain carries TRBV12-3 or TRBV12-4 and TRBJ2-4, with TRBD1 as a possible D gene (6 bases). V shed 5 bases and J shed 4 bases, with 21 bases lying between them. CDR3 length equals 17 residues. This chain's CDR3 is CASSPPLRTARKNIQYF. In DNA form, the CDR3 reads TGTGCCAGCAGTCCACCCCTACGGACAGCCCGGAAAAACATTCAGTACTTC.

This clonotype was observed a few times. This sequence joins TRBV6-1 and TRBJ2-2, with no clear D. CDR1 and CDR2 (germline): MNHNS, SASEGT. The CDR3 is 12 residues long. Between the trimmed V and J ends, which lost 4 bases and 5 bases, there was a span of 5 bases. The CDR3 loop reads CASSVVTGELFF. CDR3 sequence (DNA): TGTGCCAGCAGTGTGGTTACCGGGGAGCTGTTTTTT.

The chain employs TRBV7-9 and TRBJ2-5; perhaps D is TRBD1 or TRBD2 (5 bases each). The CDR3 loop spans 16 amino acids. The V gene lost 8 bases and the J gene lost 4 bases, with 23 bases spanning the gap. CDR1 and CDR2 from the germline V gene are SEHNR and FQNEAQ (reference sequence). The CDR3, as DNA: TGTGCCAGCCGTGGGGGTTCTTCGGCTGCCATAGAGACCCAGTACTTC. Translating gives CASRGGSSAAIETQYF.

The table lists this clonotype with many counts. The chain joins TRBV10-3 to TRBJ1-2, with 9 bases identical to TRBD1. CDR3 length: 15 residues. Per the germline V gene, CDR1 is ENHRY and CDR2 is SYGVKD. V shed 2 bases, J shed 4 bases, and the junction held 5 bases outside the gene matches. CDR3 bases: TGTGCCATCAGTGAGATACAGGGGGCGGTCTATGGCTACACCTTC. Its protein is CAISEIQGAVYGYTF.

This clonotype has more than one count but fewer than ten. The chain uses TRBV28 and TRBJ2-7; tentatively, D is TRBD1 (6 bases). Germline V CDR1 and CDR2: MDHEN, SYDVKM. Trimming shortened V by 4 bases and J by 7 bases, and 14 bases separated the two germline ends. The CDR3 runs 13 residues. CDR3 protein: CASSSGATGEQYF. CDR3 nucleotide sequence: TGTGCCAGCAGTTCAGGGGCCACGGGAGAGCAGTACTTC.

This clonotype was seen ten or more times. The junction does not match germline at one end; this may be a read error. This rearrangement joins TRBV7-2 to TRBJ2-3, with D hard to call. The CDR3 totals 15 residues. The germline gives CDR1 SGHTA, CDR2 FQGNSA. The CDR3: CASNLGSPSTDTQYF. The CDR3 nucleotides read TGTGCCAGCAACTTAGGGTCCCCTAGCACAGATACGCAGTATTTT.

This chain uses TRBV3-1 with TRBJ2-3, with D possibly being TRBD2 (6 bases). The CDR3 extends over 15 amino acids. The germline CDR1 and CDR2 sequences are LGHDT and YNNKEL (reference sequence). Trimming stripped 1 base from V and 6 bases from J, with 14 bases between. The DNA for the CDR3 is TGTGCCAGCAGCCAAGGCGGGATTTTGGTGGATACGCAGTATTTT. Translated: CASSQGGILVDTQYF.

The sample holds many counts of this clonotype. The chain is built from TRBV7-9 and TRBJ2-1, with D maybe TRBD2 (5 bases). Trimming stripped 5 bases from V and 4 bases from J, with 15 bases between. CDR1 is SEHNR, CDR2 FQNEAQ, per germline (reference sequence). The length of the CDR3 is 15 residues. CDR3 region: CASSRTSGGYNEQFF. The CDR3 bases are TGTGCCAGCAGCCGTACGTCCGGAGGATACAATGAGCAGTTCTTC.

This clonotype was observed a handful of times. V is TRBV6-5 and J is TRBJ1-6; a possible D gene is TRBD1 (6 bases). V was cut by 5 bases and J by 9 bases, with 17 bases left in between. The CDR3 covers 15 residues. Germline V lookup: CDR1 MNHEY, CDR2 SVGAGI. Written as DNA, the CDR3 is TGTGCCAGCAGTCAAGCACAGGGTTTAGGTTCACCCCTCCACTTT. Translation gives CASSQAQGLGSPLHF.

There are a few counts of this clonotype. This chain uses TRBV6-2 or TRBV6-3 with TRBJ1-5, with D possibly TRBD1 on 6 matching bases. CDR3 length: 16 amino acids. Per the germline V gene, CDR1 is MNHEY and CDR2 is SVGEGT. V lost 1 base to trimming and J lost 3 bases, with 13 bases between them. The chain's CDR3 is CASSYFRGPLNQPQHF. CDR3 in DNA: TGTGCCAGCAGTTACTTCAGGGGCCCCCTCAATCAGCCCCAGCATTTT.

This clonotype was detected many times. V gene TRBV6-5 combines with J gene TRBJ2-7; 8 nucleotides line up with TRBD2. Trimming took 6 bases from V and 0 from J; bases not matched to a gene: 4. The germline CDR1 and CDR2 sequences are MNHEY and SVGAGI. This CDR3 is 14 amino acids long. The chain's CDR3 is CASRRSGGSYEQYF. CDR3 DNA: TGTGCCAGCAGACGGAGCGGGGGCTCCTACGAGCAGTACTTC.

The genes are TRBV19 and TRBJ2-3; 8 bases map to TRBD2. CDR1 and CDR2 from the germline V gene are LNHDA and SQIVND (reference sequence). The CDR3 has 13 amino acids. J was trimmed by 2 bases and V by 8 bases; bases with no gene match: 3. Written as DNA, the CDR3 is TGTGCCAGTTCGGGACTAGACACAGATACGCAGTATTTT. Protein product: CASSGLDTDTQYF.

In this sample, this clonotype turned up many times. The chain has TRBV7-9 and TRBJ1-2, with 7 bases matching TRBD1. V lost 3 bases, J lost 5 bases, and 6 bases stayed unmatched. Germline V gene sequence: CDR1 SEHNR, CDR2 FQNEAQ (reference sequence). The CDR3 covers 14 residues. The chain's CDR3 is CASSFPDRIYGYTF. The DNA of the CDR3 is TGTGCCAGCAGCTTCCCGGACAGGATTTATGGCTACACCTTC.

This clonotype occurred many times. The rearrangement links TRBV11-1 to TRBJ2-5; D gene uncertain. This CDR3 is built from 13 residues. The ends were cut back, 5 bases at V and 1 base at J, with 8 bases in the middle. Germline V gene sequence: CDR1 SGHAT, CDR2 FQDESV (reference sequence). The CDR3 reads CASSPLVQETQYF. The CDR3 DNA sequence: TGTGCCAGCAGCCCACTTGTCCAAGAGACCCAGTACTTC.

This chain connects TRBV29-1 to TRBJ1-1, with 9 positions matching TRBD1. V trimming: 4 bases; J trimming: 11 bases; junction bases outside the gene matches: 8. The CDR3 runs 12 residues. Germline V CDR1 and CDR2: SQVTM, ANQGSEA. In nucleotides, the CDR3 is TGCAGCGTTGTGGGACAGGGAGAGGGCGCTTTCTTT. Translating it yields CSVVGQGEGAFF.

This clonotype was counted ten times or more. This chain's CDR3 is CASSRGTGGKDEQFF. The CDR3 bases are TGTGCCAGCTCTCGCGGGACAGGGGGCAAGGATGAGCAGTTCTTC. The V and J genes are TRBV18 and TRBJ2-1; TRBD1 matches at 12 bases. This CDR3 contains 15 residues. The trim removed 6 bases at V and 8 bases at J, leaving 8 bases unmatched. Germline CDR1 and CDR2: KGHSH and LQKENI.

Points on this clonotype: Since a much larger clone is just one base distant, this may be a read error. This rearrangement joins TRBV4-1 to TRBJ1-4; tentative D call: TRBD1 (6 bases). The CDR3 runs to 16 residues. CDR1 and CDR2 (germline): MGHRA, YSYEKL. Deletions cut 0 bases from V and 10 bases from J, with 18 bases between. CDR3 coding DNA: TGCGCCAGCAGCCAAGAAAGTGGGACATGGGGAGGAAAACTGTTTTTT. It encodes CASSQESGTWGGKLFF.

V and J are TRBV20-1 and TRBJ2-7; perhaps TRBD1 as D (5 bases). The CDR3 is made up of 13 amino acids. V was clipped by 5 bases and J by 1 base, with 12 bases between them. Per germline, CDR1 DFQATT and CDR2 SNEGSKA (reference sequence). CDR3 region: CSALRQLSYEQYF. The CDR3 coding sequence is TGCAGTGCTCTTCGACAGTTATCCTACGAGCAGTACTTC.

This clonotype was seen more than once but under ten times. The chain carries TRBV12-3 or TRBV12-4 and TRBJ2-7; unclear D gene. CDR3 length: 12 amino acids. Trimming removed 3 bases from V and 4 bases from J, with 7 bases in between. The CDR3 region is CASSLLEYEQYF. CDR3 nucleotides: TGTGCCAGCAGTTTGCTAGAGTACGAGCAGTACTTC.

The sample holds many counts of this clonotype. The CDR3 DNA is TGTGCCAGTAGTACTTTACAGGGGAACGAGCAGTACTTC. It is translated as CASSTLQGNEQYF. The chain uses TRBV19 and TRBJ2-7; 7 bases line up with TRBD1. The CDR3 totals 13 residues. V gave up 4 bases and J gave up 5 bases; unmatched junction bases: 5. Germline V gene data show CDR1 as LNHDA and CDR2 as SQIVND (reference sequence).

This clonotype was counted many times. The chain couples TRBV4-2 to TRBJ2-2, with D unclear. V was trimmed by 2 bases and J by 5 bases, leaving 12 bases between them. The CDR3 is 15 amino acids. The V gene's germline CDR1 is LGHNA and CDR2 YNFKEQ. In nucleotides, the CDR3 is TGTGCCAGCAGCCAACCTACAGTGGGGACCGGGGAGCTGTTTTTT. It codes for CASSQPTVGTGELFF.

V usage is TRBV14 and J usage is TRBJ2-7; D tentatively reads TRBD1 or TRBD2 (5 bases each). Germline V gene lookup returns CDR1 SGHDN and CDR2 FVKESK. The V and J ends lost 2 bases and 0 bases respectively, with 17 bases between them. CDR3 length equals 17 residues. As DNA, the CDR3 is TGTGCCAGCAGCCAATTGAGGCCCGGGACCGCCTCCTACGAGCAGTACTTC. Residues: CASSQLRPGTASYEQYF.

This clonotype was observed a few times. This chain connects TRBV6-5 to TRBJ2-6; D unresolved. This CDR3 contains 13 residues. Trimming stripped 7 bases from V and 0 bases from J, with 4 bases between. CDR1 is MNHEY, CDR2 SVGAGI, per germline. The CDR3 loop reads CASMLSGANVLTF. CDR3 DNA: TGTGCCAGCATGCTCTCTGGGGCCAACGTCCTGACTTTC.

This clonotype has ten or more counts. The genes are TRBV19 and TRBJ2-1; 12 nucleotides align to TRBD2. The CDR3 extends over 13 amino acids. The V gene's germline CDR1 is LNHDA and CDR2 SQIVND (reference sequence). After removal of 10 bases from V and 8 bases from J, the junction contained 6 bases not matched to a gene. CDR3 residues: CATRTSGTYEQFF. CDR3 bases: TGTGCCACCAGGACTAGCGGGACGTATGAGCAGTTCTTC.

This clonotype came up once. A single base separates this from a much larger clone, so it may be a read error. The V call is TRBV25-1, the J call TRBJ2-1; TRBD2 agrees at 8 bases. The V gene's germline CDR1 is MGHDK and CDR2 SYGVNS. The CDR3 has 12 amino acids. The CDR3 bases are TGTGCCGCACGCGGGGGGACATATGAGCAGTGCTTC. It specifies CAARGGTYEQCF.

This clonotype appeared many times. The chain links TRBV11-2 to TRBJ1-6; D unclear. The ends were cut back, 5 bases at V and 10 bases at J, with 9 bases in the middle. The CDR3 sequence is 12 residues long. Germline CDR1 is SGHAT and CDR2 is FQNNGV. CDR3 nucleotides: TGTGCCAGCAGCCCCGGACGGTCACCCCTCCACTTT. Its protein product is CASSPGRSPLHF.

This clonotype was recorded a few times. The chain has TRBV7-9 and TRBJ1-5, with 9 bases that match TRBD1. The junction had 4 bases not matched to a gene; V was cut back by 5 bases and J by 2 bases. Germline V CDR1 and CDR2: SEHNR, FQNEAQ (reference sequence). This CDR3 comprises 15 residues. CDR3 in amino acids: CASSRTGEGNQPQHF. The CDR3 nucleotides read TGTGCCAGCAGCCGGACAGGGGAGGGCAATCAGCCCCAGCATTTT.